This TCR beta chain was retrieved from a study of T-cell reconstitution after alpha-beta-depleted transplantation in children. The TCRbeta library incorporated unique molecular identifiers. TCRdb independently ran MiXCR on the PCR reads; one entry per CDR3 protein. The sample yields 450,000 to 500,000 distinct CDR3 sequences, about an eighth seen once. Deletions cut 6 bases from V and 2 bases from J, with 11 bases between. The CDR3 spans 14 residues. Germline loops: CDR1 SGHAT, CDR2 FQDESV (reference sequence). This sequence was found in a human donor who donated a stem cell graft to a child with combined immunodeficiency. The sequencing used PBMCs from the stem cell graft donor, collected from the stem cell graft. This rearrangement joins TRBV11-1 to TRBJ2-1, with D perhaps matching TRBD2 (7 bases). The CDR3 spells CASRTGGPYNEQFF. In nucleotides, the CDR3 is TGTGCCAGCAGAACCGGGGGGCCCTACAATGAGCAGTTCTTC.